The clone carrying this T cell receptor (beta chain) was detected ten times or more. Its antigen is not known. Peripheral blood was collected from the related graft donor on the marrow donation day. The method was immunoSEQ multiplex PCR; TCRdb's version includes in-frame clones alone and lacks a portion of them. The sample is made up of 30,000 to 35,000 clones, none counted only once. The data derive from a study of T cells after posttransplantation cyclophosphamide. Study-wide points: Donor CD8+ memory clones often dominated recipient blood repertoires at later times. Tissue-infiltrating T cells from skin or gut overlapped little with blood T cells. TRB clonality was highly associated with recipient CMV seropositivity and reactivation.

Sequenced sample: PBMCs. The origin of this receptor is a woman aged 25 to 39 in good health and a related stem cell transplant donor.

CDR3 nucleotide sequence: TGTGCCAGCAGTTACCGGACAGGCTATAATTCACCCCTCCACTTT. It yields the protein CASSYRTGYNSPLHF. The J gene is TRBJ1-6, the V gene TRBV27; TRBD1 aligns across 7 bases. The CDR3 contains 15 residues. Trimming cost V 4 bases and J 3 bases; bases outside gene matches: 3. Germline V gene lookup returns CDR1 MNHEY and CDR2 SMNVEV (reference sequence).